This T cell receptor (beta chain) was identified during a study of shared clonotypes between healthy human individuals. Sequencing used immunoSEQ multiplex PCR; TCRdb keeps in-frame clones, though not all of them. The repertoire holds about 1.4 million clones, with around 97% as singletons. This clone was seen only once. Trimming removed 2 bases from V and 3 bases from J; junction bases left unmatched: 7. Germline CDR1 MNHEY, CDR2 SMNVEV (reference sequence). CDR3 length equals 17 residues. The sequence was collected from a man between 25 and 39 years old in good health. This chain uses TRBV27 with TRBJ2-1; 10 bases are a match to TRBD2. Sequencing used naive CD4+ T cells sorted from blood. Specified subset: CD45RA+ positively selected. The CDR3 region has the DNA TGTGCCAGCAGTTTACGTTATCCTAGCGGGAGCTACAATGAGCAGTTCTTC. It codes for CASSLRYPSGSYNEQFF.